The clone carrying this TCR beta chain is a singleton in its sample. Its antigen is currently unknown. Sequenced by immunoSEQ multiplex PCR; TCRdb stores in-frame clones only, minus some. This table has 88,000 or so clones, roughly 90% appearing once. This sample is drawn from a study of graft-versus-host responses after intestinal transplantation. Study details: Recipients across the board were started on anti-thymocyte globulin induction, then kept on tacrolimus and steroids for around 3 years.

Study outcomes and limitations: Analysis identified GvH clones in recipient marrow, with some appearing first in ileum or blood. Some patients had graft-donor T cell macrochimerism, and their allografts showed high graft-versus-host to host-versus-graft clonal ratios. Early HvG declines after transplant were associated with peak circulating GvH clone levels.

The CDR3 runs 17 residues. V lost 5 bases and J lost 3; bases outside the gene matches: 6. Germline V gene data show CDR1 as SGHTA and CDR2 as FQGNSA. V and J are TRBV7-2 and TRBJ2-5; 16 bases line up with TRBD2. The sequences come from unstimulated CD4+ T cells sorted from spleen or lymph node cells, collected before intestinal transplant. This receptor was taken from a human donor who received an intestinal transplant. Written as DNA, the CDR3 is TGTGCCAGCAGCGCGGGGACTAGCGGGGGGGCAAAAGAGACCCAGTACTTC. Translation gives CASSAGTSGGAKETQYF.